This is a list of T cell receptor beta chains from one sample in a study of neurological immune-mediated disorders. TCRdb analysed the 5' RACE reads with MiXCR anew, one entry per CDR3 protein. In the table there are roughly 15,000 distinct CDR3 sequences, approximately 13% of which are singletons. Sequencing used CD8+ T cells from blood. The source of these receptors is a female donor with HTLV-1-associated myelopathy (HAM/TSP). Each CDR3 is given with its conserved first and last residue. Each record gives: J gene, D gene, clone size, V gene, CDR3 DNA, CDR3 protein. D genes are given only for firm matches. Size is stated for part of the rows, as once, few or many counts, or as a class when the clone is expanded.

>TRBJ2-7|TRBD1|many|TRBV29-1
TGCAGCGGTCGACCGGGACAGGGAAACGAGCAGTACTTC
CSGRPGQGNEQYF
>TRBJ1-4|NA|many|TRBV3-1
TGTGCCAGCAGCCAAGTTAGATCCCTTGATGAAAAACTGTTTTTT
CASSQVRSLDEKLFF
>TRBJ1-5|NA|NA|TRBV28
TGTGCCAGCAGTTTTTCGGGGACGCACCAGACCCAGCATTTT
CASSFSGTHQTQHF
>TRBJ2-7|NA|many|TRBV7-9
TGTGCCAGCAGCTTAGCCAGGGCACCTCTGGAGCAGTACTTC
CASSLARAPLEQYF
>TRBJ2-2|TRBD2|large|TRBV20-1
TGCAGTGCCCTTACTAGCGGGAGGGCCCCCGGGGAGCTGTTTTTT
CSALTSGRAPGELFF
>TRBJ1-1|NA|many|TRBV9
TGTGCCAGCGGGGGGGGGTGGAGCACTGAAGCTTTCTTT
CASGGGWSTEAFF
>TRBJ2-5|NA|NA|TRBV7-2
NA
CASSFYICSARVPGTGGLETQYF
>TRBJ1-1|NA|many|TRBV29-1
TGCAGCGCTGAGGACACTGAAGCTTTCTTT
CSAEDTEAFF
>TRBJ2-1|NA|many|TRBV5-1
TGCGCCAGCAGCCCCTTGACTAACGCCTACAATGAGCAGTTCTTC
CASSPLTNAYNEQFF
>TRBJ1-5|NA|NA|TRBV7-6
TGTGCCAGCAGCTTAGCAGCAGGGGCGGGGCAGCCCCAGCATTTT
CASSLAAGAGQPQHF
>TRBJ1-2|NA|NA|TRBV7-6
TGTGCCAGCATCGCAACCGGGACTCGCTGTGGCTACACCTTC
CASIATGTRCGYTF
>TRBJ2-3|NA|many|TRBV5-1
TGCGCCAGCAGCTTGGGGGCAGTCAACCCTAGCACAGATACGCAGTATTTT
CASSLGAVNPSTDTQYF
>TRBJ1-5|NA|many|TRBV20-1
TGCAGTGCTAGAGATGTAGGACAGCCCCTTTATAGCAATCAGCCCCAGCATTTT
CSARDVGQPLYSNQPQHF
>TRBJ2-3|NA|many|TRBV10-3
TGTGCCATCAGTGAGGGCACAGATACGCAGTATTTT
CAISEGTDTQYF
>TRBJ1-1|NA|many|TRBV5-1
TGCGCCAGCAACCTACGGGGCATGAACACTGAAGCTTTCTTT
CASNLRGMNTEAFF
>TRBJ2-1|TRBD2|many|TRBV7-8
TGTGCCAGCAGCTCCATAGCGGGGGGGATCATTGTTACTGACAATGAGCAGTTCTTC
CASSSIAGGIIVTDNEQFF
>TRBJ1-1|NA|many|TRBV20-1
TGCAGTGCTAGAGATGGGGACACTGAAGCTTTCTTT
CSARDGDTEAFF
>TRBJ2-1|NA|many|TRBV18
TGTGCCAGCGGAATTCCTGGGGACTTCGCGGGGAATGAGCAGTTCTTC
CASGIPGDFAGNEQFF
>TRBJ2-7|TRBD1|many|TRBV7-6
TGTGCCAGCAGCTCCCGACAGGGGATCGACGAGCAGTACTTC
CASSSRQGIDEQYF
>TRBJ2-5|TRBD1|few|TRBV10-1
TGCGCCAGCAGCAACAGGGGCCCAGGGCAAGAGACCCAGTACTTC
CASSNRGPGQETQYF
>TRBJ2-6|NA|NA|TRBV4-1
TGCGCCAGCAGCCAAGATTTCATCGTCCTGACTTTC
CASSQDFIVLTF
>TRBJ2-7|NA|many|TRBV29-1
TGCAGCGTTGAAGTGGTCAGACCGGGGGTAACCTACGAGCAGTACTTC
CSVEVVRPGVTYEQYF
>TRBJ2-1|TRBD2|many|TRBV4-1
TGCGCCAGCAGCCATTGGCGGGAGAACGATGAGCAGTTCTTC
CASSHWRENDEQFF
>TRBJ2-1|NA|many|TRBV20-1
TGCAGTGCTAGAGATAGCCGGGGGTTCAACAATGAGCAGTTCTTC
CSARDSRGFNNEQFF
>TRBJ2-2|NA|many|TRBV6-5
TGTGCCAGCAGTAGCGGACCAAACACCGGGGAGCTGTTTTTT
CASSSGPNTGELFF
>TRBJ2-5|TRBD1|NA|TRBV7-9
TGTGCCAGCAGCCCTACGACAGGGGGCGCGGAGACCCAGTACTTC
CASSPTTGGAETQYF
>TRBJ2-7|TRBD1|many|TRBV4-1
TGCGCCAGCAGCCCTGGACAGGGGGTTAACGAGCAGTACTTC
CASSPGQGVNEQYF
>TRBJ2-1|NA|many|TRBV12-3/TRBV12-4
TGTGCCAGCAGCCGCCCGCTCGTCCATCAAAACAATGAGCAGTTCTTC
CASSRPLVHQNNEQFF
>TRBJ2-7|TRBD2|many|TRBV30
TGTGCCTGGAAATTACTAGCGGGACCCCACGAGCAGTACTTC
CAWKLLAGPHEQYF
>TRBJ2-1|TRBD2|many|TRBV7-9
TGTGCCAGCAGCCTTCCCGGGACTAGCGGGAGGGGGCACAATGAGCAGTTCTTC
CASSLPGTSGRGHNEQFF
>TRBJ2-1|NA|many|TRBV7-9
TGTGCCAGCAGCTTAGGGTCCTCCCCTTACTCCTACAATGAGCAGTTCTTC
CASSLGSSPYSYNEQFF